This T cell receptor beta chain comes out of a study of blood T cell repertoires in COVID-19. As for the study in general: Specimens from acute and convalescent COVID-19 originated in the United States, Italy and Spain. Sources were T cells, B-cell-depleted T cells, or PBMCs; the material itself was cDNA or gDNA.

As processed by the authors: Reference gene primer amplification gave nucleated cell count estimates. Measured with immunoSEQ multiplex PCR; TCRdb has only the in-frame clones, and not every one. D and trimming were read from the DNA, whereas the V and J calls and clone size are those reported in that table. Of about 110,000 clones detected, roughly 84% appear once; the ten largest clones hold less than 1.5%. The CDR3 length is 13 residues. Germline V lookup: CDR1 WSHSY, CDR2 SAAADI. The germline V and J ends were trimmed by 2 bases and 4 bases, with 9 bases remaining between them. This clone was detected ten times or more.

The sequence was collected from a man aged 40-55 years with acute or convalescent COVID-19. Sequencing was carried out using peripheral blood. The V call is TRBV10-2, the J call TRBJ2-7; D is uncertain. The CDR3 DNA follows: TGCGCCAGCAGTGAGGAGCCTCAATACGAGCAGTACTTC. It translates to CASSEEPQYEQYF.